The source of this TCR beta chain is a study of blood T cell repertoires in COVID-19. Overall study: From the United States, Italy and Spain came samples of acute and convalescent COVID-19. PBMCs, B-cell-depleted T cells, or T cells were the source of the cDNA or gDNA that made up the material.

Germline loops: CDR1 MNHEY, CDR2 SMNVEV (reference sequence). This CDR3 comprises 13 residues. The ends were cut back, 3 bases at V and 3 bases at J, with 9 bases in the middle. In the original analysis: Amplification of reference gene primers was used by the study to estimate nucleated cell counts. The repertoire was sequenced with immunoSEQ multiplex PCR; TCRdb's copy has only in-frame clones and lacks some. D and trimming were read from the DNA, whereas the V and J calls and clone size are those reported in that table. The table lists 110,000 or so clones, roughly 85% of them singletons. Material for sequencing was peripheral blood. This TCR came from a human donor in a cohort sampled during active COVID-19. The genes are TRBV27 and TRBJ2-7; tentative D call: TRBD1 (5 bases). The CDR3 protein is CASSFQGDYEQYF. As DNA, the CDR3 is TGTGCCAGCAGTTTCCAGGGTGACTACGAGCAGTACTTC.